A single sample gave rise to the 20 T cell receptor beta chains below, sequenced in a study of blood T cell repertoires in COVID-19. TCRdb keeps only in-frame clones here, not all; method: immunoSEQ multiplex PCR. The table lists roughly 48,000 clones, approximately 80% of them singletons. Sequencing was carried out using peripheral blood. All receptors derive from a human donor with active or convalescent COVID-19. The donor label of this sample is uncertain.

The V gene is TRBV28, the J gene TRBJ1-5; D is unclear. V was clipped by 3 bases and J by 2 bases, with 8 bases between them. This CDR3 has 14 residues. The germline gives CDR1 MDHEN, CDR2 SYDVKM. The CDR3 region has the DNA TGTGCCAGCAGTTTCGCCACAGGCAATCAGCCCCAGCATTTT. As protein: CASSFATGNQPQHF.

This chain links TRBV5-1 with TRBJ2-1; weak D call: TRBD1 (6 bases). CDR1 is SGHRS and CDR2 is YFSETQ in the germline V gene. Trimming took 1 base from V and 6 from J, leaving 14 bases between them. This CDR3 contains 15 residues. The CDR3 DNA reads TGCGCCAGCAGCTTGCAATCTACAGGGTCCAATGAGCAGTTCTTC. It encodes CASSLQSTGSNEQFF.

This clone was found a few times. The chain uses TRBV29-1 and TRBJ2-3; tentatively, D is TRBD2 (7 bases). Germline V lookup: CDR1 SQVTM, CDR2 ANQGSEA. The CDR3 runs to 13 residues. V was pared by 3 bases and J by 4 bases, with 11 bases between. Here the CDR3 reads CSVDGGAADTQYF. The CDR3 DNA reads as TGCAGCGTTGATGGGGGGGCAGCAGATACGCAGTATTTT.

V usage is TRBV10-3 and J usage is TRBJ2-5; 11 nucleotides align to TRBD2. CDR1 is ENHRY, CDR2 SYGVKD, per germline. The CDR3 has 13 residues. The V segment lost 8 bases and the J segment 5 bases; nucleotides outside the gene matches: 4. CDR3 protein: CAIGLAGGETQYF. In DNA form, the CDR3 reads TGTGCCATCGGGCTAGCGGGGGGTGAGACCCAGTACTTC.

The chain joins TRBV10-1 to TRBJ2-5; TRBD2 aligns across 7 bases. After removal of 6 bases from V and 5 bases from J, the junction contained 6 bases not matched to a gene. Germline loops: CDR1 WNHNN, CDR2 SYGVQD (reference sequence). This CDR3 has 13 residues. The DNA for the CDR3 is TGCGCCAGCAGGGGAGGGCCCGGGGAGACCCAGTACTTC. Translating gives CASRGGPGETQYF.

The CDR3 nucleotides are TGTGCCAGCAGCCCCGGGGGGCGAGAGACCCAGTACTTC. It yields the protein CASSPGGRETQYF. The gene calls are TRBV12-3 or TRBV12-4 and TRBJ2-5; possible D gene TRBD2, 7 bases. This CDR3 is 13 amino acids long. Trimming took off 6 bases at V and 4 bases at J, with 12 bases between the two ends.

V usage is TRBV6-4 and J usage is TRBJ2-7; the D gene is possibly TRBD2 (6 bases). CDR3 length: 12 amino acids. The germline V gene has CDR1 MRHNA and CDR2 SNTAGT. V shed 6 bases and J shed 7 bases, with 13 bases lying between them. CDR3 DNA: TGTGCCAGCAGGATACTCCGGGGGGAGCAGTACTTC. Its protein product is CASRILRGEQYF.

The J gene is TRBJ2-3, the V gene TRBV28, with D possibly being TRBD1 (6 bases). The V end was cut by 6 bases, the J end by 0 bases, with 10 bases between. This CDR3 comprises 14 residues. Germline-derived CDR1 and CDR2 are MDHEN and SYDVKM. The CDR3, as DNA: TGTGCCAGCAGACGGACAGCTAGCACAGATACGCAGTATTTT. Translation gives CASRRTASTDTQYF.

There are a few counts of this clone. The CDR3 reads CASNRDRGLF. Here the CDR3 DNA reads TGTGCCAGCAACCGGGACAGAGGGCTCTTC. The V gene is TRBV21-1, the J gene TRBJ2-1; the DNA was not used to check the table's D call, TRBD1. TRBV21-1 is a pseudogene. CDR3 length: 10 amino acids.

In DNA, the CDR3 is TGTGCCAGCAGCGTAGCCCCGTCCTCAGTCTACGAGCAGTACTTC. Translating it yields CASSVAPSSVYEQYF. V gene TRBV9 combines with J gene TRBJ2-7, with D hard to call. The germline V gene has CDR1 SGDLS and CDR2 YYNGEE. The germline V and J ends were trimmed by 0 bases and 3 bases, with 13 bases remaining between them. The CDR3 is 15 residues long.

This clone is medium-sized in the sample. This chain uses TRBV7-3 with TRBJ2-7; 11 bases are shared with TRBD2. The V and J ends lost 5 bases and 5 bases, in that order; junction bases with no gene match: 11. Germline V gene data show CDR1 as SGHTA and CDR2 as FQGTGA. The length of the CDR3 is 16 residues. CDR3 DNA sequence: TGTGCCAGCAGCGTGTCGTACGGACTAGCGGGCAACGAGCAGTACTTC. Its translation: CASSVSYGLAGNEQYF.

This clone appeared once. The chain uses TRBV9 and TRBJ1-6; D remains unclear. V was pared by 0 bases and J by 7 bases, with 17 bases between. The CDR3 length is 17 residues. Per the germline V gene, CDR1 is SGDLS and CDR2 is YYNGEE. CDR3 sequence reads: CASSVGPLPLSNSPLHF. CDR3 DNA sequence: TGTGCCAGCAGCGTAGGGCCCCTCCCCCTCTCCAATTCACCCCTCCACTTT.

This chain uses TRBV19 with TRBJ1-6; TRBD1 matches at 8 bases. CDR1 and CDR2 from the germline V gene are LNHDA and SQIVND (reference sequence). This CDR3 has 16 amino acids. Trimming cost V 5 bases and J 4 bases; bases outside gene matches: 7. The CDR3 sequence: CASSLAGQAYNSPLHF. CDR3 DNA sequence: TGTGCCAGTAGTCTAGCGGGACAGGCGTATAATTCACCCCTCCACTTT.

This chain uses TRBV9 with TRBJ1-5, with D tentatively TRBD1 (6 bases). Trimming removed 1 base at V and 7 bases at J, with 9 bases between. Germline-derived CDR1 and CDR2 are SGDLS and YYNGEE. The CDR3 length is 13 residues. CDR3 amino acids: CASSVSGGQPQHF. CDR3 DNA sequence: TGTGCCAGCAGCGTATCGGGGGGCCAGCCCCAGCATTTT.

This clone has just one count. CDR3 bases: TGTGCCAGCAGCTTAAGGGCTAGCGGGGCCAATGAGCAGTTCTTC. Residues: CASSLRASGANEQFF. The chain has TRBV7-9 and TRBJ2-1; 9 nucleotides line up with TRBD2. The CDR3 extends over 15 amino acids. Unmatched junction bases numbered 5, after V lost 2 bases and J lost 6 bases. From germline, CDR1 is SEHNR and CDR2 FQNEAQ (reference sequence).

This clone was recorded once. The chain links TRBV5-4 to TRBJ1-1; 11 bases are a match to TRBD1. This CDR3 is built from 15 residues. The junction had 6 bases not matched to a gene; V was cut back by 4 bases and J by 4 bases. The germline CDR1 and CDR2 sequences are SGHNT and YYREEE (reference sequence). For the CDR3, the DNA is TGTGCCAGCAGCCAAGGACAGGGGGCTGGCACTGAAGCTTTCTTT. This codes for CASSQGQGAGTEAFF.

CDR3 protein: CASSLASYEQYF. CDR3 sequence (DNA): TGTGCCAGCAGCTTGGCCTCGTACGAGCAGTACTTC. This chain connects TRBV5-6 to TRBJ2-7, with D hard to call. V lost 0 bases and J lost 4, with 5 bases in between. The germline V gene has CDR1 SGHDT and CDR2 YYEEEE. The CDR3 loop spans 12 amino acids. The variable domain in full, completed from reference TRBV5-6 and TRBJ2-7, reads DAGVTQSPTHLIKTRGQQVTLRCSPKSGHDTVSWYQQALGQGPQFIFQYYEEEERQRGNFPDRFSGHQFPNYSSELNVNALLLGDSALYLCASSLASYEQYFGPGTRLTVT.

The table lists this clone with a few counts. The V gene is TRBV28, the J gene TRBJ1-2; a possible D gene is TRBD1 (6 bases). With 5 bases removed from V and 8 bases from J, the gap between germline ends came to 24 bases. Germline CDR1 is MDHEN and CDR2 is SYDVKM. The CDR3 consists of 16 residues. CDR3: CASSMAGDGVRRGYTF. The CDR3 DNA is TGTGCCAGCAGTATGGCAGGGGATGGAGTGAGGAGAGGCTACACCTTC.

In DNA, the CDR3 is TGTGCCAGCAGTTTTGGGACAAACTATGGCTACACCTTC. It codes for CASSFGTNYGYTF. V and J are TRBV6-1 and TRBJ1-2, with D possibly TRBD1 on 6 matching bases. This CDR3 is built from 13 residues. V shed 5 bases and J shed 2 bases, with 9 bases lying between them. The germline V gene encodes CDR1 MNHNS and CDR2 SASEGT.

The genes are TRBV30 and TRBJ1-5, with TRBD1 matching 10 bases. The length of the CDR3 is 13 residues. V dropped 7 bases and J dropped 15; count of bases not matched to a gene: 15. The germline V gene has CDR1 GTSNPN and CDR2 SVGIG (reference sequence). The CDR3 nucleotides are TGTGCCTCCGGTCACCGGGACAGGGGAAGTGTGCATTTT. Amino acids: CASGHRDRGSVHF.